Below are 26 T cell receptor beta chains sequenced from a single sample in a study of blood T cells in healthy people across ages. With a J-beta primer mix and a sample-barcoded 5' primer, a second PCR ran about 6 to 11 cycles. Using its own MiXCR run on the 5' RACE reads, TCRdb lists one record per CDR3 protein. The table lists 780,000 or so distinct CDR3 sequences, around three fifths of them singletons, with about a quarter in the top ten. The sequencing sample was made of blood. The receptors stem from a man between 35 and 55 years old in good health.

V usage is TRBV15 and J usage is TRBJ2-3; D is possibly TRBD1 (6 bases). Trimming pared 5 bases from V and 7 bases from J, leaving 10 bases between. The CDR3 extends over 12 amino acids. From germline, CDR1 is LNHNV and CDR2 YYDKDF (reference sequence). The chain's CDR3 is CATSHGGYTQYF. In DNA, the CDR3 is TGTGCCACCAGCCATGGGGGCTATACGCAGTATTTT.

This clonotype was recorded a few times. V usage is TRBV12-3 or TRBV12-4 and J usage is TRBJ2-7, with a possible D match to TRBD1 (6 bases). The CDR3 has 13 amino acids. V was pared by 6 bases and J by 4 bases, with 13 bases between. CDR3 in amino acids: CASRRDTQYEQYF. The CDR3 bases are TGTGCCAGCAGACGGGACACTCAATACGAGCAGTACTTC.

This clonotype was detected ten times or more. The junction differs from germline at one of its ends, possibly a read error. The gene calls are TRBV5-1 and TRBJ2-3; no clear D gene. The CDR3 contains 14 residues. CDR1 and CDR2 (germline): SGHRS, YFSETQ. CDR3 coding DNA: TGTGCCAGCAGTTCTAGAGTTTCCACAGATACGCAGTATTTT. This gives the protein CASSSRVSTDTQYF.

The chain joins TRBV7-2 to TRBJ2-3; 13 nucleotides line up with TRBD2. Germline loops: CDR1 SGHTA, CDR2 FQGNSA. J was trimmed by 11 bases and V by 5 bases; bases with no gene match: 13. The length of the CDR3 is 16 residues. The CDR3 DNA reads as TGTGCCAGCAGCCAGGGGACTAGCGGGGCCCCCGGAGGGCAGTATTTT. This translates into CASSQGTSGAPGGQYF.

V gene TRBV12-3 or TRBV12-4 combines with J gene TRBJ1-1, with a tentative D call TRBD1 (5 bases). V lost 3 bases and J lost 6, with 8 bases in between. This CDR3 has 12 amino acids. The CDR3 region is CASSFWGAEAFF. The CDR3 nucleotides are TGTGCCAGCAGTTTTTGGGGGGCTGAAGCTTTCTTT.

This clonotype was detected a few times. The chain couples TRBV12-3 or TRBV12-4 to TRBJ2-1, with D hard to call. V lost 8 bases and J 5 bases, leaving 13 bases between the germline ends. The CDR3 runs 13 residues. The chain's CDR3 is CASVSLNDNEQFF. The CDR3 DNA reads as TGTGCCAGCGTCTCACTGAACGACAATGAGCAGTTCTTC.

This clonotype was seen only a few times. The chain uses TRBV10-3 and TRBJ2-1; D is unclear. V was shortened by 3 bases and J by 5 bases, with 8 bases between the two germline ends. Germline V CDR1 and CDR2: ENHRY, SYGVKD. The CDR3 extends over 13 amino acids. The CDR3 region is CAISDLAHNEQFF. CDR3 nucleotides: TGTGCCATCAGTGATTTGGCGCACAATGAGCAGTTCTTC.

CDR3 residues: CASSRGHSNQPQHF. In nucleotides, the CDR3 is TGTGCCAGCAGCAGGGGACATAGCAATCAGCCCCAGCATTTT. The chain links TRBV5-8 to TRBJ1-5; D might be TRBD1 (6 bases). The CDR3 runs to 14 residues. Trimming removed 4 bases from V and 0 bases from J, with 8 bases in between. Germline V gives CDR1 SGHTS, CDR2 YDEGEE.

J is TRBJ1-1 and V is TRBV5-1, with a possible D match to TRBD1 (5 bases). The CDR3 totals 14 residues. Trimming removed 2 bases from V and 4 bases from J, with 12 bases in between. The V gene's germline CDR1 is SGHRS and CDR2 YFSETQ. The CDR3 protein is CASSFRQPATEAFF. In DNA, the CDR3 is TGCGCCAGCAGCTTTCGACAGCCAGCCACTGAAGCTTTCTTT.

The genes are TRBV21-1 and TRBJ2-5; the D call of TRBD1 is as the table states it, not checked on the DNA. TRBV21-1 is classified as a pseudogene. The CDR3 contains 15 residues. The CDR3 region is CASSKELGRGETQYF. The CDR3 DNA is TGTGCCAGCAGCAAAGAACTGGGCAGGGGAGAGACCCAGTACTTC.

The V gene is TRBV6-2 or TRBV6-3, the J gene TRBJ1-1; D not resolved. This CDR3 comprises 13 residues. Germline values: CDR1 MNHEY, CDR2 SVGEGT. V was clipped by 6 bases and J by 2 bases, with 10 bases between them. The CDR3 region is CASRMGLNTEAFF. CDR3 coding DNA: TGTGCCAGCAGGATGGGCCTTAACACTGAAGCTTTCTTT.

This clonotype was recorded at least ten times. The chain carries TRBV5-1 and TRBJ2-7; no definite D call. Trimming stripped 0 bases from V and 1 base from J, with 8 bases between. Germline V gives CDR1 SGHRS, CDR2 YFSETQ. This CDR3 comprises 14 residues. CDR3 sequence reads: CASSLAPGSYEQYF. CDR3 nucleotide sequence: TGCGCCAGCAGCTTGGCCCCAGGATCCTACGAGCAGTACTTC.

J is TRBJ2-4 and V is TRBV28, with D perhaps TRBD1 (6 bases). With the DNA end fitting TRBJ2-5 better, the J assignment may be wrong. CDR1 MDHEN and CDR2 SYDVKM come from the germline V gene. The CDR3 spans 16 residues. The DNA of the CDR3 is TGTGCCAGCAGTTTATCGTATCAGGGGCGTGCGGAGACCCAGTACTTC. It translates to CASSLSYQGRAETQYF.

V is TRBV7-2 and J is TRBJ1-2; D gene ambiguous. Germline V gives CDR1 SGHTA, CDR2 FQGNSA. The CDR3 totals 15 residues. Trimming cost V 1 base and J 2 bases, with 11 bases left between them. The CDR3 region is CASSLELVINYGYTF. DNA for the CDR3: TGTGCCAGCAGCTTAGAATTAGTCATAAACTATGGCTACACCTTC.

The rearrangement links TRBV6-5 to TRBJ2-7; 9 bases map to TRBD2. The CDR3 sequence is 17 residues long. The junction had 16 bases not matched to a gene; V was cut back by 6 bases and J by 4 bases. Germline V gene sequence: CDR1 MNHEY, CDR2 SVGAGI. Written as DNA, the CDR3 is TGTGCCAGCAGCTTAACCGGGACTAGCAATTTTAAGTACGAGCAGTACTTC. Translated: CASSLTGTSNFKYEQYF.

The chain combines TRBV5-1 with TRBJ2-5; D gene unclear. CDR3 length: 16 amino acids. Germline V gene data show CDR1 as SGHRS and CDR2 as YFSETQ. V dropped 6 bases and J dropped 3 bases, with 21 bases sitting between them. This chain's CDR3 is CASIPGSGGTKETQYF. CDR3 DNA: TGCGCCAGCATCCCCGGATCGGGCGGTACCAAAGAGACCCAGTACTTC.

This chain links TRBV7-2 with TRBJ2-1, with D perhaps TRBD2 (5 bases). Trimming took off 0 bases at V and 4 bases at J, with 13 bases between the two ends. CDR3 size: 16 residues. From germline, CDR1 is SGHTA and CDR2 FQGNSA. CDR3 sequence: CASSLAASSGYNEQFF. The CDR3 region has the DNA TGTGCCAGCAGCTTAGCGGCTAGCTCGGGGTACAATGAGCAGTTCTTC.

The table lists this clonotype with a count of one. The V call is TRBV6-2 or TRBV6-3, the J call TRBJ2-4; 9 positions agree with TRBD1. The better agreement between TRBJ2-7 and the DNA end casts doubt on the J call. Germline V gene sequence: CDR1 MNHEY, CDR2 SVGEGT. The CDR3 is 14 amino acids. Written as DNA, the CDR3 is TGTGCCAGCACTCGGGACAGGGCTAACTACGAGCAGTACTTC. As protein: CASTRDRANYEQYF.

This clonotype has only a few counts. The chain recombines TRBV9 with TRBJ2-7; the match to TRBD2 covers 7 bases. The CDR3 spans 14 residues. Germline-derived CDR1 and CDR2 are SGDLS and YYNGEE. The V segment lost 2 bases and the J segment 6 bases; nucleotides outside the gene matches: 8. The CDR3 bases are TGTGCCAGCAGCGTGGGCGGGAGTCCCCTCGAGCAGTACTTC. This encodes CASSVGGSPLEQYF.

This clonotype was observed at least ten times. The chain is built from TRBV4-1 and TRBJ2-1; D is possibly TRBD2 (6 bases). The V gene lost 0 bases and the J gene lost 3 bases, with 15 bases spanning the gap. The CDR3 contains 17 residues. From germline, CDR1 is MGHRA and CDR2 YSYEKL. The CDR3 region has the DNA TGCGCCAGCAGCCAAGAATCAGATCGGGGGTTCTACAATGAGCAGTTCTTC. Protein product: CASSQESDRGFYNEQFF.

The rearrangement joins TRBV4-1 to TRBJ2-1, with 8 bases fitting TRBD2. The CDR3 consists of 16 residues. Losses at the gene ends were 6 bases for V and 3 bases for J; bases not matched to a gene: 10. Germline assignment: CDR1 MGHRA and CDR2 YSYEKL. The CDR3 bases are TGCGCCAGCAGAATACTAGCGGTAAAAAGCTACAATGAGCAGTTCTTC. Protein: CASRILAVKSYNEQFF.

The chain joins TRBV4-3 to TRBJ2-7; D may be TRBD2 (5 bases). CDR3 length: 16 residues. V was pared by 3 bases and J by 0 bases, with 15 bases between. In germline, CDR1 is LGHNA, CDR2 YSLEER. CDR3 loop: CASSQAGRAGSYEQYF. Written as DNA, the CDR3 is TGCGCCAGCAGCCAGGCAGGACGGGCGGGCTCCTACGAGCAGTACTTC.

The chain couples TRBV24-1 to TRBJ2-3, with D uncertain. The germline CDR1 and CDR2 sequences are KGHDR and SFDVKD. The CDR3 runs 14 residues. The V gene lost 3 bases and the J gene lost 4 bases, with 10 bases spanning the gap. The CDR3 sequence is CATSDGQPPDTQYF. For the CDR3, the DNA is TGTGCCACCAGTGATGGCCAGCCCCCAGATACGCAGTATTTT.

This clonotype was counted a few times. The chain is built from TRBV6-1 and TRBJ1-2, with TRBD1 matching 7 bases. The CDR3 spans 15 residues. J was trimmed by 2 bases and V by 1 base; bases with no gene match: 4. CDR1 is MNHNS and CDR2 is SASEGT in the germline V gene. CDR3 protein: CASSEGVGQNYGYTF. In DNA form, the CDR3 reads TGTGCCAGCAGTGAAGGGGTGGGACAGAACTATGGCTACACCTTC.

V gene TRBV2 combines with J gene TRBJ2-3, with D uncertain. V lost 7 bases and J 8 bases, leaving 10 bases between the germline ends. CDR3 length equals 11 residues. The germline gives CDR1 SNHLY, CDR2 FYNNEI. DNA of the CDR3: TGTGCCAGCACTAAGGAAGGTACGCAGTATTTT. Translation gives CASTKEGTQYF.

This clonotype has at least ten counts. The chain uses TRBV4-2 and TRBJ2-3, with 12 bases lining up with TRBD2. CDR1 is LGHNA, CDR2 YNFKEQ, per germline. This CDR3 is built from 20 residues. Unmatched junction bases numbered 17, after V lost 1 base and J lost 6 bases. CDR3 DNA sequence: TGTGCCAGCAGCCAAGGTCTAGCGGGAGGGATCCAGGACTCCAGGGATACGCAGTATTTT. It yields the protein CASSQGLAGGIQDSRDTQYF.